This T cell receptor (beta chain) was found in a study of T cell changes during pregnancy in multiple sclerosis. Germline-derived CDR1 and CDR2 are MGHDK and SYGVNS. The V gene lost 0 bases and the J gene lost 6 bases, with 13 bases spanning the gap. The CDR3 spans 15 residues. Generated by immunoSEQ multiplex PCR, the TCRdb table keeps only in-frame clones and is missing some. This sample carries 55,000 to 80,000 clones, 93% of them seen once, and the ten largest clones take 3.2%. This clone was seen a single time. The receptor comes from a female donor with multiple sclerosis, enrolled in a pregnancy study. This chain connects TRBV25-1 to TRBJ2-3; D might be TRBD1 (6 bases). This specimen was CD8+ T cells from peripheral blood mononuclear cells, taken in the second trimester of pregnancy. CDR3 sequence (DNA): TGTGCCAGCAGTGAATATACAGGGTTAGGGGATACGCAGTATTTT. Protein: CASSEYTGLGDTQYF.